The 31 T cell receptor beta chains below all came from one sample that was sequenced in a study of T cell clones after liver transplantation. Clones were read by immunoSEQ multiplex PCR, and TCRdb kept only the in-frame ones, dropping some. Of about 120,000 clones listed, 90% are singletons. The specimen was CD4+ T cells from blood, collected 12 months after liver transplant. These receptor sequences come from a human patient who received a liver transplant. Some of the T cells may derive from the graft donor.

A remark on this clone: The same CDR3 arises from other DNA sequences in this sample as well. The rearrangement joins TRBV20-1 to TRBJ2-3; D is unresolved. CDR3 length: 11 amino acids. In germline, CDR1 is DFQATT, CDR2 SNEGSKA (reference sequence). Trimming pared 6 bases from V and 6 bases from J, leaving 10 bases between. The CDR3 DNA reads TGCAGTGCCCGAGTAGGTGATACGCAGTATTTT. It translates to CSARVGDTQYF.

At least ten counts were recorded for this clone. CDR3 bases: TGTGCCAGCAGCGGGACAGACTCTGGAAACACCATATATTTT. Translating it yields CASSGTDSGNTIYF. The chain has TRBV5-6 and TRBJ1-3; 7 bases align to TRBD1. The V gene end was trimmed by 4 bases and the J gene end by 0 bases; junction bases not matched to a gene: 1. CDR3 length: 14 residues. CDR1 SGHDT and CDR2 YYEEEE come from the germline V gene.

V gene TRBV9 combines with J gene TRBJ1-1, with unresolved D. The V and J ends lost 0 bases and 5 bases respectively, with 14 bases between them. Germline CDR1 reads SGDLS; CDR2 reads YYNGEE. This CDR3 has 15 amino acids. DNA for the CDR3: TGTGCCAGCAGCGTAGGGGAGGATCTGAGAACTGAAGCTTTCTTT. This translates into CASSVGEDLRTEAFF.

This rearrangement joins TRBV6-8 to TRBJ2-6; D could derive from TRBD1 or TRBD2 (5 bases each). This CDR3 contains 21 residues. Trimming pared 0 bases from V and 3 bases from J, leaving 24 bases between. The germline V gene encodes CDR1 MNHGY and CDR2 SAAAGT. CDR3 DNA sequence: TGTGCCAGCAGTTACTCGCTGGTTGGGCAGGGCGGACTTGTTGGGGCCAACGTCCTGACTTTC. This translates into CASSYSLVGQGGLVGANVLTF.

This chain uses TRBV5-5 with TRBJ2-1; weak D call: TRBD2 (6 bases). Germline V lookup: CDR1 SGHKS, CDR2 YYEKEE (reference sequence). This CDR3 is 16 amino acids long. Trimming stripped 5 bases from V and 0 bases from J, with 15 bases between. CDR3 nucleotides: TGTGCCAGCAGGCTCCTGGCCGGGAGCTCCTACAATGAGCAGTTCTTC. Residues: CASRLLAGSSYNEQFF.

This clone was found a few times. The rearrangement joins TRBV7-9 to TRBJ1-1; D is ambiguous. Trimming pared 5 bases from V and 1 base from J, leaving 11 bases between. Germline lookup yields CDR1 SEHNR and CDR2 FQNEAQ (reference sequence). The CDR3 runs to 14 residues. The CDR3 nucleotides read TGTGCCAGCAGCCCCATGTGGGAGAACACTGAAGCTTTCTTT. Translated: CASSPMWENTEAFF.

The rearrangement links TRBV7-5 to TRBJ2-1; TRBD2 is taken as the D call from the table, unchecked against the DNA. TRBV7-5 is a listed pseudogene. CDR3 length: 16 residues. The CDR3 protein is CVRSLVGLADYNEQFF. The CDR3 region has the DNA TGTGTCAGAAGCTTAGTAGGACTAGCGGACTACAATGAGCAGTTCTTC.

V usage is TRBV28 and J usage is TRBJ1-2; 8 bases are a match to TRBD1. The CDR3 runs to 16 residues. Looked up from germline, CDR1 is MDHEN and CDR2 is SYDVKM. V was pared by 8 bases and J by 0 bases, with 11 bases of the junction left unmatched. The CDR3 here is CASGSPATGANYGYTF. The CDR3 DNA sequence: TGTGCCAGCGGAAGCCCCGCGACAGGGGCTAACTATGGCTACACCTTC.

This sequence joins TRBV28 and TRBJ2-7; unclear D gene. The CDR3 covers 15 residues. V lost 1 base and J lost 0, with 10 bases in between. The germline CDR1 and CDR2 sequences are MDHEN and SYDVKM. The CDR3 is CASSLSGPPSYEQYF. The DNA of the CDR3 is TGTGCCAGCAGTTTATCCGGTCCCCCCTCCTACGAGCAGTACTTC.

The chain employs TRBV5-4 and TRBJ2-7; TRBD2 is a possible D gene (6 bases). This CDR3 is 13 amino acids long. V was pared by 2 bases and J by 4 bases, with 10 bases between. From germline, CDR1 is SGHNT and CDR2 YYREEE (reference sequence). CDR3 sequence: CASSFGTQYEQYF. The DNA for the CDR3 is TGTGCCAGCAGCTTTGGGACTCAATACGAGCAGTACTTC.

This sequence joins TRBV6-5 and TRBJ2-1; TRBD2 matches at 8 bases. Germline CDR1 reads MNHEY; CDR2 reads SVGAGI. The V segment lost 6 bases and the J segment 6 bases; nucleotides outside the gene matches: 4. CDR3 length equals 13 residues. The CDR3 bases are TGTGCCAGCAGGGTCGGGGGGGGCAATGAGCAGTTCTTC. The encoded protein is CASRVGGGNEQFF.

The chain combines TRBV7-8 with TRBJ2-5; a weak D match, TRBD2 (5 bases). Germline V gene lookup returns CDR1 SGHVS and CDR2 FQNEAQ. The CDR3 is 12 residues long. The V end lost 1 base, the J end lost 7 bases, and 7 bases lay between the germline ends. The CDR3 reads CASSLVEVTQYF. As DNA, the CDR3 is TGTGCCAGCAGCTTAGTGGAGGTGACCCAGTACTTC.

The CDR3 is CASSYSRAEQFF. In DNA, the CDR3 is TGTGCCAGCAGTTACTCGAGGGCCGAGCAGTTCTTC. This chain uses TRBV6-6 with TRBJ2-1; possible D gene TRBD2, 5 bases. Per germline, CDR1 MNHNY and CDR2 SVGAGI (reference sequence). This CDR3 comprises 12 residues. The V end lost 0 bases, the J end lost 10 bases, and 7 bases lay between the germline ends.

The rearrangement joins TRBV28 to TRBJ2-6, with 7 bases matching TRBD2. V lost 5 bases and J lost 4; bases outside the gene matches: 11. The germline V gene has CDR1 MDHEN and CDR2 SYDVKM. This CDR3 contains 17 residues. This CDR3 is CASSPPVTGGGANVLTF. The CDR3 DNA reads TGTGCCAGCAGTCCCCCGGTCACGGGAGGAGGGGCCAACGTCCTGACTTTC.

The chain joins TRBV27 to TRBJ2-1; 8 nucleotides match TRBD1. V was pared by 7 bases and J by 9 bases, with 14 bases of the junction left unmatched. This CDR3 region has 15 residues. Germline V gives CDR1 MNHEY, CDR2 SMNVEV (reference sequence). In nucleotides, the CDR3 is TGTGCCAGCAAAATACAGGGGGGAAGGCGGCTTGAGCAGTTCTTC. This translates into CASKIQGGRRLEQFF.

The count of this clone is one. V usage is TRBV2 and J usage is TRBJ2-1, with TRBD2 as a possible D gene (5 bases). Germline values: CDR1 SNHLY, CDR2 FYNNEI. V lost 0 bases, J lost 9 bases, and 9 bases lay in between. This CDR3 has 13 residues. The CDR3 bases are TGTGCCAGCAGTGAAGCGAGGGCCGGTGAGCAGTTCTTC. Translation: CASSEARAGEQFF.

This chain uses TRBV29-1 with TRBJ1-4; D may be TRBD1 (5 bases). CDR3 size: 13 residues. Trimming removed 3 bases from V and 5 bases from J, with 10 bases in between. CDR1 SQVTM and CDR2 ANQGSEA come from the germline V gene. CDR3 coding DNA: TGCAGCGTTGATTCCAGGGACAATGAAAAACTGTTTTTT. Its translation: CSVDSRDNEKLFF.

A single count supports this clone. The gene calls are TRBV7-9 and TRBJ1-3; D is perhaps TRBD1 (6 bases). This CDR3 comprises 16 residues. The V gene lost 0 bases and the J gene lost 1 base, with 10 bases spanning the gap. CDR1 is SEHNR and CDR2 is FQNEAQ in the germline V gene (reference sequence). The CDR3 DNA reads as TGTGCCAGCAGCTTAGCTGTCAGGGGATCTGGAAACACCATATATTTT. As protein: CASSLAVRGSGNTIYF. The whole variable domain, remainder taken from reference TRBV7-9 and TRBJ1-3, is DTGVSQNPRHKITKRGQNVTFRCDPISEHNRLYWYRQTLGQGPEFLTYFQNEAQLEKSRLLSDRFSAERPKGSFSTLEIQRTEQGDSAMYLCASSLAVRGSGNTIYFGEGSWLTVV.

CDR3 sequence reads: CASIAGASGRAKEQFF. The CDR3, as DNA: TGCGCCAGCATCGCAGGAGCTAGCGGGAGGGCCAAGGAGCAGTTCTTC. The chain has TRBV10-1 and TRBJ2-1, with 12 bases aligning to TRBD2. The CDR3 spans 16 residues. Losses at the gene ends were 7 bases for V and 10 bases for J; bases not matched to a gene: 14. Germline V CDR1 and CDR2: WNHNN, SYGVQD (reference sequence).

The rearrangement links TRBV28 to TRBJ2-7; 11 nucleotides match TRBD2. Per the germline V gene, CDR1 is MDHEN and CDR2 is SYDVKM. The CDR3 runs to 15 residues. V gave up 6 bases and J gave up 2 bases; unmatched junction bases: 6. CDR3 sequence reads: CASRLTSGDTYEQYF. Here the CDR3 DNA reads TGTGCCAGCAGACTGACTAGCGGGGACACCTACGAGCAGTACTTC. The complete variable domain, with remaining parts taken from reference TRBV28 and TRBJ2-7, reads DVKVTQSSRYLVKRTGEKVFLECVQDMDHENMFWYRQDPGLGLRLIYFSYDVKMKEKGDIPEGYSVSREKKERFSLILESASTNQTSMYLCASRLTSGDTYEQYFGPGTRLTVT.

This sequence joins TRBV19 and TRBJ1-5; 7 nucleotides agree with TRBD1. Trimming took 5 bases from V and 4 from J; bases not matched to a gene: 5. Germline V gene lookup returns CDR1 LNHDA and CDR2 SQIVND (reference sequence). The CDR3 length is 14 residues. The CDR3 spells CASSPRQGNQPQHF. CDR3 DNA: TGTGCCAGTAGTCCGCGACAGGGAAATCAGCCCCAGCATTTT.

J is TRBJ2-3 and V is TRBV19; perhaps TRBD2 as D (5 bases). The CDR3 totals 16 residues. Germline V gene sequence: CDR1 LNHDA, CDR2 SQIVND (reference sequence). The V end was cut by 1 base, the J end by 0 bases, with 11 bases between. The CDR3 DNA reads as TGTGCCAGTAGTATAGGTCTAGCCCCCAGCACAGATACGCAGTATTTT. Its protein product is CASSIGLAPSTDTQYF.

The DNA for the CDR3 is TGTGCCAGCAGGCTATCCACAGGGGGCAACACTGAAGCTTTCTTT. This gives the protein CASRLSTGGNTEAFF. This sequence joins TRBV2 and TRBJ1-1; TRBD1 matches at 9 bases. After removal of 6 bases from V and 2 bases from J, the junction contained 7 bases not matched to a gene. Germline V gives CDR1 SNHLY, CDR2 FYNNEI. The CDR3 has 15 residues. Variable domain in full (rest from reference TRBV2 and TRBJ1-1): EPEVTQTPSHQVTQMGQEVILRCVPISNHLYFYWYRQILGQKVEFLVSFYNNEISEKSEIFDDQFSVERPDGSNFTLKIRSTKLEDSAMYFCASRLSTGGNTEAFFGQGTRLTVV.

The chain couples TRBV9 to TRBJ2-7, with 13 positions matching TRBD2. Germline V gives CDR1 SGDLS, CDR2 YYNGEE. Trimming at V came to 8 bases and at J to 7 bases, leaving 12 bases not matched to a gene. The CDR3 has 15 amino acids. CDR3 loop: CARVTGLAGACEQYF. CDR3 in DNA: TGTGCCAGGGTAACCGGACTAGCGGGAGCCTGTGAGCAGTACTTC.

V usage is TRBV2 and J usage is TRBJ2-1; perhaps TRBD2 as D (6 bases). Germline V gene sequence: CDR1 SNHLY, CDR2 FYNNEI. Deletions cut 6 bases from V and 9 bases from J, with 9 bases between. CDR3 length: 11 residues. CDR3 residues: CASRAGSEQFF. CDR3 nucleotides: TGTGCCAGCAGGGCGGGAAGTGAGCAGTTCTTC.

The rearrangement links TRBV18 to TRBJ1-1; no clear D. Germline CDR1 is KGHSH and CDR2 is LQKENI. V lost 2 bases, J lost 1 base, and 14 bases lay in between. The CDR3 totals 16 residues. The CDR3, as DNA: TGTGCCAGCTCACCAAAGATTGTGCAGGCGAACACTGAAGCTTTCTTT. Protein sequence: CASSPKIVQANTEAFF.

The chain uses TRBV6-1 and TRBJ2-3, with no clear D. Germline CDR1 MNHNS, CDR2 SASEGT. CDR3 length: 12 amino acids. With 6 bases removed from V and 3 bases from J, the gap between germline ends came to 7 bases. The DNA of the CDR3 is TGTGCCAGCAGGGAATCGACAGATACGCAGTATTTT. Translated: CASRESTDTQYF.

This clone turned up a few times. V and J are TRBV5-4 and TRBJ2-7; TRBD2 might be the D (5 bases). This CDR3 spans 14 amino acids. The V gene's germline CDR1 is SGHNT and CDR2 YYREEE (reference sequence). Trimming stripped 0 bases from V and 4 bases from J, with 11 bases between. CDR3 loop: CASSLGGVGYEQYF. CDR3 DNA: TGTGCCAGCAGCTTGGGGGGAGTGGGGTACGAGCAGTACTTC.

This clone showed up just once. J is TRBJ2-5 and V is TRBV28; possibly TRBD2 for D (6 bases). V lost 1 base and J lost 5, with 17 bases in between. The germline gives CDR1 MDHEN, CDR2 SYDVKM. The CDR3 has 16 amino acids. CDR3 in DNA: TGTGCCAGCAGTTTATCCCCGGGAGCCGGTCTGGAGACCCAGTACTTC. This sequence encodes CASSLSPGAGLETQYF.

The V and J genes are TRBV7-2 and TRBJ2-1; TRBD2 aligns across 10 bases. V shed 3 bases, J shed 3 bases, and the junction held 5 bases outside the gene matches. Germline V CDR1 and CDR2: SGHTA, FQGNSA. The CDR3 runs 16 residues. CDR3 protein: CASSFRTSGSYNEQFF. The CDR3 bases are TGTGCCAGCAGCTTTAGGACTAGCGGAAGCTACAATGAGCAGTTCTTC.

The chain couples TRBV7-3 to TRBJ1-2, with TRBD1 matching over 8 bases. CDR3 length: 15 residues. Losses at the gene ends were 5 bases for V and 8 bases for J; bases not matched to a gene: 13. In germline, CDR1 is SGHTA, CDR2 FQGTGA. The CDR3, as DNA: TGTGCCAGCAGCCCCGACCAGGGGGCTCCCGGGGGCTACACCTTC. Residues: CASSPDQGAPGGYTF.